Shown below are 5 T cell receptor beta chains from a single sample sequenced in a study of cytomegalovirus exposure and HLA in healthy donors (TCRdb year 2017). The library was obtained by the immunoSEQ multiplex PCR assay. For the multiplex PCR, a mixture combining 60 forward primers for TCR Vbeta segments and 13 reverse primers for TCR Jbeta segments was used. TCRdb retrieved this table from immuneACCESS and kept in-frame rearrangements only. Not all clones are present; in checked studies, unresolved V genes account for under half, and no reason is known for the remainder. A total of around 170,000 clones appear in this sample, around 85% of them only once. Together, the top ten hold around 4% of the sample. The sequenced sample consisted of PBMCs. Receptors were obtained from a man aged 50-59 years in good health and CMV-seronegative.

This clone was seen once. One end of the junction is discordant with germline, which a read error may explain. The CDR3 here is CASSLSGRGSHEQYF. The DNA of the CDR3 is TGTGCCAGCAGCTTATCAGGCAGGGGCTCCCACGAGCAGTACTTC. The chain carries TRBV11-3 and TRBJ2-7; D might be TRBD1 (6 bases). CDR3 length equals 15 residues. Per the germline V gene, CDR1 is SGHNT and CDR2 is YENEEA.

The J gene is TRBJ2-7, the V gene TRBV11-2, with 7 bases matching TRBD1. The CDR3 has 14 residues. CDR1 is SGHAT, CDR2 FQNNGV, per germline. Germline trimming cut 7 bases from V and 2 bases from J; bases unmatched to any gene: 8. The DNA for the CDR3 is TGTGCCAGCAAACGCCCGGGACAGACCTACGAGCAGTACTTC. This codes for CASKRPGQTYEQYF.

The CDR3 loop is CASSGDSSYEQYF. The CDR3 coding sequence is TGTGCCAGCAGCGGGGACAGCTCCTACGAGCAGTACTTC. The chain links TRBV9 to TRBJ2-7, with 7 bases aligning to TRBD1. CDR1 and CDR2 (germline): SGDLS, YYNGEE. This CDR3 region has 13 residues. V was pared by 3 bases and J by 0 bases, with 0 bases of the junction left unmatched. The full variable domain, with the rest looked up from reference TRBV9 and TRBJ2-7, is DSGVTQTPKHLITATGQRVTLRCSPRSGDLSVYWYQQSLDQGLQFLIQYYNGEERAKGNILERFSAQQFPDLHSELNLSSLELGDSALYFCASSGDSSYEQYFGPGTRLTVT.

This rearrangement joins TRBV5-1 to TRBJ2-1; 8 bases line up with TRBD1. The CDR3 consists of 15 residues. Germline V CDR1 and CDR2: SGHRS, YFSETQ. The V gene end was trimmed by 2 bases and the J gene end by 2 bases; junction bases not matched to a gene: 3. CDR3 region: CASSLQGQAYNEQFF. In DNA form, the CDR3 reads TGCGCCAGCAGCTTACAGGGACAGGCCTACAATGAGCAGTTCTTC.

This clone was found once. This rearrangement joins TRBV7-9 to TRBJ2-5; a possible D gene is TRBD1 (6 bases). This CDR3 has 15 residues. V was shortened by 5 bases and J by 2 bases, with 15 bases between the two germline ends. From germline, CDR1 is SEHNR and CDR2 FQNEAQ (reference sequence). The CDR3 nucleotides read TGTGCCAGCAGCCCCGCAAACAGGGCGCAAGAGACCCAGTACTTC. It yields the protein CASSPANRAQETQYF.